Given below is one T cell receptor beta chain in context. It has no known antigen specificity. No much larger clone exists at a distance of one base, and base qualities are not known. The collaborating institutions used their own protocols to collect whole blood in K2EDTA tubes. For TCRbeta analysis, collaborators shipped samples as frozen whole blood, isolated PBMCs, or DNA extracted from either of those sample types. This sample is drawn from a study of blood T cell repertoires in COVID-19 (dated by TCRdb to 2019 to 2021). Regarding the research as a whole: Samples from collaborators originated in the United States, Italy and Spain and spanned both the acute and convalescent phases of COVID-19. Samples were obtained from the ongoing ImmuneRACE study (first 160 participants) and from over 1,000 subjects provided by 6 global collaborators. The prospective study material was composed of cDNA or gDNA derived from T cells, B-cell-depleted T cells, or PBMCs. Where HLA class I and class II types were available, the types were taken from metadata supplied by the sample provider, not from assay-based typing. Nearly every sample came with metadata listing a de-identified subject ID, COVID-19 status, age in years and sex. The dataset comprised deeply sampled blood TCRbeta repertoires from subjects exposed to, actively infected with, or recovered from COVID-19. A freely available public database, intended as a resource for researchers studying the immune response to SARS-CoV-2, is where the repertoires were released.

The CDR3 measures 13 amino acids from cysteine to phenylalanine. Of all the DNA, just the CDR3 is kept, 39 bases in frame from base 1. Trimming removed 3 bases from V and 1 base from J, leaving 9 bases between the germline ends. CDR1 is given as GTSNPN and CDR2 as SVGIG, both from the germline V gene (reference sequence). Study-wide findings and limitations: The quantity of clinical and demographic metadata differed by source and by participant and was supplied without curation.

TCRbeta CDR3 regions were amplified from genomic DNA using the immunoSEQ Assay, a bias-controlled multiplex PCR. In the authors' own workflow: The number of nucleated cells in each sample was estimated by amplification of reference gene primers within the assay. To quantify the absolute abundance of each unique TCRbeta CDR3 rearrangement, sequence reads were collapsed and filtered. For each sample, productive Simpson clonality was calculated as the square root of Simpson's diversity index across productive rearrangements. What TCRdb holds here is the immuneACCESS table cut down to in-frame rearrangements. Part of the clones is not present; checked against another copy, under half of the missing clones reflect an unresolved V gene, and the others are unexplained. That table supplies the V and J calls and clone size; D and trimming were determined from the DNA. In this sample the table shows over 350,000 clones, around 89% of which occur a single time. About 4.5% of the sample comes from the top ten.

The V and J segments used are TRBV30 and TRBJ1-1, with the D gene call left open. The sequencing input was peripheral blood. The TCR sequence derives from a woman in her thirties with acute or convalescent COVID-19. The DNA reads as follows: TGTGCCTGGAGCGCAGGTCGGAACACTGAAGCTTTCTTT. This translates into CAWSAGRNTEAFF.